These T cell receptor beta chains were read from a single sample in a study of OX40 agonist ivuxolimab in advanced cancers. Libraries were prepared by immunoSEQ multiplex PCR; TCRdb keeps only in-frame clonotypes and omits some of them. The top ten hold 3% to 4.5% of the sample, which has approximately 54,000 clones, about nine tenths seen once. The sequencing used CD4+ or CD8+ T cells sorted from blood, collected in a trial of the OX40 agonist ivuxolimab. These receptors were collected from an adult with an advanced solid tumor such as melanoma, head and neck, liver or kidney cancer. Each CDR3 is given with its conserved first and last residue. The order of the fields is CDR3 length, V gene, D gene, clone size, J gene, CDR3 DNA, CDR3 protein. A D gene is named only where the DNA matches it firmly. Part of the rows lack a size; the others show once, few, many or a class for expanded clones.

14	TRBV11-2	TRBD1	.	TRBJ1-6	TGTGCCAGCAGCCTTGCAGGGGGAAGGTCACCCCTCCACTTT	CASSLAGGRSPLHF
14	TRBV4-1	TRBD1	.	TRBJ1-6	TGCGCCAGCAGCCTAACAGGGACAGATTCACCCCTCCACTTT	CASSLTGTDSPLHF
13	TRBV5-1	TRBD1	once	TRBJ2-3	TGCGCCAGCACGAACAGGGGAGCAGATACGCAGTATTTT	CASTNRGADTQYF
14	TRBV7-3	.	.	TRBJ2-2	TGTGCCAGCAGTCGTGACAGTAACACCGGGGAGCTGTTTTTT	CASSRDSNTGELFF
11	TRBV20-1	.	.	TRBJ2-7	TGCAGTGCCCAAACGGGTTTCGAGCAGTACTTC	CSAQTGFEQYF
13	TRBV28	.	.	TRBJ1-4	TGTGCCAGCAGTTTAGCCAGGGAAGAAAAACTGTTTTTT	CASSLAREEKLFF
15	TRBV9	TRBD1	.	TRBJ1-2	TGTGCCAGCAGCGCAGGGACAGCACCAATCTATGGCTACACCTTC	CASSAGTAPIYGYTF
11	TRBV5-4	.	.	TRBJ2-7	TGTGCCAGCAGCCGGGAGTACGAGCAGTACTTC	CASSREYEQYF
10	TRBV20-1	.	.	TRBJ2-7	TGCAGTCCACTGGGCTACGAGCAGTACTTC	CSPLGYEQYF
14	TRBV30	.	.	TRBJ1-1	TGTGCCTGGACCGGACAGACCATGAACACTGAAGCTTTCTTT	CAWTGQTMNTEAFF
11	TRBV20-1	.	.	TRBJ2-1	TGCAGTGCTGGGAGACAGAATGAGCAGTTCTTC	CSAGRQNEQFF
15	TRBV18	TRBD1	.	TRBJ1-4	TGTGCCAGCTCACCAGGGCAGGGGGAGGCTGAAAAACTGTTTTTT	CASSPGQGEAEKLFF
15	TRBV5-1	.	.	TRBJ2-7	TGCGCCAGCAGCTTGGGGGACGCCTTCGGGAACGAGCAGTACTTC	CASSLGDAFGNEQYF
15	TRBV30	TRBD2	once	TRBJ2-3	TGTGCCTGGAGTCCGACTAGCGACCGCACAGATACGCAGTATTTT	CAWSPTSDRTDTQYF
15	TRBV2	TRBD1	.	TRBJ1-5	TGTGCCAGCAGGCGGGACAGGGGGAGCAATCAGCCCCAGCATTTT	CASRRDRGSNQPQHF
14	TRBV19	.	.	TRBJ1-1	TGTGCCAGTAGTATCTCGCAGGGCGGAACTGAAGCTTTCTTT	CASSISQGGTEAFF
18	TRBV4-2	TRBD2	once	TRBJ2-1	TGTGCCAGCAGCCAAGAACGAACTAGCGGAGCGATTTACAATGAGCAGTTCTTC	CASSQERTSGAIYNEQFF
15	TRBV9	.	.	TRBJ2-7	TGTGCCAGCAGCGTAGGTGTGGCCAACTCCTACGAGCAGTACTTC	CASSVGVANSYEQYF
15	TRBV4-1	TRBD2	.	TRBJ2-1	TGCGCCAGCAGCCAACATGGACTAGCCATGAATGAGCAGTTCTTC	CASSQHGLAMNEQFF
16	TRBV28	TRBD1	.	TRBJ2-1	TGTGCCAGCAGTTTACCGCCGCCGGGACAGGGAGGTGAGCAGTTCTTC	CASSLPPPGQGGEQFF
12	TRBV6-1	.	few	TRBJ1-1	TGTGCCAGCATCGAAGTCAGCACTGAAGCTTTCTTT	CASIEVSTEAFF
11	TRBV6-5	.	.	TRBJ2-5	TGTGCCAGCAGCCCTCGCGAGACCCAGTACTTC	CASSPRETQYF
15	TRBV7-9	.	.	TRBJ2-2	TGTGCCAGCAGCCGAGGGGGGGCGAACACCGGGGAGCTGTTTTTT	CASSRGGANTGELFF
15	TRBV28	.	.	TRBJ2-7	TGTGCCAGCAGTCCCCCCGACGGCCTGGGGGGTGAGCAGTACTTC	CASSPPDGLGGEQYF
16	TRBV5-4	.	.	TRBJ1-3	TGTGCCAGCAGCTTGGGTCCACCCCACTCTGGAAACACCATATATTTT	CASSLGPPHSGNTIYF
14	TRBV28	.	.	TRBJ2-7	TGTGCCAGCAGCCTAATTCAGATGTCCTACGAGCAGTACTTC	CASSLIQMSYEQYF
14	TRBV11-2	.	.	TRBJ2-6	TGTGCCAGCAGCTTCTCCTCTGGGGCCAACGTCCTGACTTTC	CASSFSSGANVLTF
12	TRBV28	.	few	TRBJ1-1	TGTGCCAGCAGTTTACAGAACACTGAAGCTTTCTTT	CASSLQNTEAFF
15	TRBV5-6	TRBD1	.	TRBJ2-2	TGTGCCAGCAGCCCCCGAGGACAGGGAAACGGGGAGCTGTTTTTT	CASSPRGQGNGELFF
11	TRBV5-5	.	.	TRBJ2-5	TGTGCCAGCAGCTTTCCTGAGACCCAGTACTTC	CASSFPETQYF
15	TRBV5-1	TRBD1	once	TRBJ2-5	TGCGCCAGCAGCTTGGGGACAGGGGTGGGGGAGACCCAGTACTTC	CASSLGTGVGETQYF
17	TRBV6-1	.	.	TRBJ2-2	TGTGCCAGCAGTGCCGCTGGGGGAACTGGAAACACCGGGGAGCTGTTTTTT	CASSAAGGTGNTGELFF
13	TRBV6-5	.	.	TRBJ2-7	TGTGCCGCAGCAACCGACGGCCATCGCGAGCAGTACTTC	CAAATDGHREQYF
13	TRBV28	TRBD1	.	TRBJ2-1	TGTGCCAGCACCTCAGGGACAGTAAATGAGCAGTTCTTC	CASTSGTVNEQFF
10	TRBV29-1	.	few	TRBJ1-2	TGCAGCGTTGATGAGGGGGGCTACACCTTC	CSVDEGGYTF
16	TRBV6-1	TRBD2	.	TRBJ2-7	TGTGCCAGCAGTGAAAGAGGACTAGCGGGGGTTAGCGAGCAGTACTTC	CASSERGLAGVSEQYF
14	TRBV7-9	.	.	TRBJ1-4	TGTGCCAGCAGCTTTCGGCGGGGGGATGAAAAACTGTTTTTT	CASSFRRGDEKLFF
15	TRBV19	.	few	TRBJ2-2	TGTGCCAGTAGTACCGGGGTCCTGAACACCGGGGAGCTGTTTTTT	CASSTGVLNTGELFF
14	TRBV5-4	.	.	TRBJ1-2	TGTGCCAGCAGGTCCCGACAGGAACTATGGGGCTACACCTTC	CASRSRQELWGYTF
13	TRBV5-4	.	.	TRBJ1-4	TGTGCCAGCAGCCCCATATTTGGTGAAAAACTGTTTTTT	CASSPIFGEKLFF
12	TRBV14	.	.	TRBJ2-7	TGTGCCAGCAGCCAACAGGCCTACGAGCAGTACTTC	CASSQQAYEQYF
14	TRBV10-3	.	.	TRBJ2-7	TGTGCCATCAGTGAACCGGACAGACTCTACGAGCAGTACTTC	CAISEPDRLYEQYF
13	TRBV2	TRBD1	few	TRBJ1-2	TGTGCCGGACAGGGCGGAACTAACTATGGCTACACCTTC	CAGQGGTNYGYTF
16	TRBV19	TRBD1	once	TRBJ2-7	TGTGCCAGTAGGGACAGGTCTATGGGACAGACCTACGAGCAGTACTTC	CASRDRSMGQTYEQYF
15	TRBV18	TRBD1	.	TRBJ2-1	TGTGCCAGCTCACGTGGGCAGGGGGCCGACAATGAGCAGTTCTTC	CASSRGQGADNEQFF